Presented here are 27 T cell receptor beta chains from one specimen sequenced in a study of cytomegalovirus exposure and HLA in healthy donors. PCR was performed using 60 Vbeta and 13 Jbeta primers. TCRdb's copy holds only in-frame clones and misses some; the assay was immunoSEQ multiplex PCR. The sample records just over 200,000 clones, 75% to 90% being singletons. Sequencing input: PBMCs. The receptors here all came from a woman aged 40 to 49 in good health and CMV-seronegative.

The chain carries TRBV18 and TRBJ2-1; no reliable D call. V lost 6 bases, J lost 4 bases, and 13 bases lay in between. CDR3 length: 14 residues. In germline, CDR1 is KGHSH, CDR2 LQKENI. For the CDR3, the DNA is TGTGCCAGCTCCCCCGCCGACAAGTACAATGAGCAGTTCTTC. Protein product: CASSPADKYNEQFF.

This rearrangement joins TRBV28 to TRBJ1-2; 10 positions match TRBD1. Losses at the gene ends were 2 bases for V and 5 bases for J; bases not matched to a gene: 5. The CDR3 is 15 residues long. CDR1 and CDR2 from the germline V gene are MDHEN and SYDVKM. The CDR3 sequence is CASSLVGQGRYGYTF. In nucleotides, the CDR3 is TGTGCCAGCAGTTTAGTGGGACAGGGGAGGTATGGCTACACCTTC.

The rearrangement links TRBV5-6 to TRBJ1-1; 7 nucleotides match TRBD1. CDR3 size: 14 residues. The germline V gene encodes CDR1 SGHDT and CDR2 YYEEEE. Germline trimming cut 4 bases from V and 11 bases from J; bases unmatched to any gene: 14. The chain's CDR3 is CASSPATGARGAFF. The CDR3 DNA reads TGTGCCAGCAGCCCAGCCACAGGGGCCCGAGGGGCTTTCTTT.

V usage is TRBV19 and J usage is TRBJ2-2, with D tentatively TRBD1 (6 bases). This CDR3 comprises 14 residues. Germline CDR1 and CDR2: LNHDA and SQIVND (reference sequence). V was shortened by 3 bases and J by 6 bases, with 11 bases between the two germline ends. In DNA, the CDR3 is TGTGCCAGTAGTATCAGGGGTGGCGCCGGGGAGCTGTTTTTT. As protein: CASSIRGGAGELFF. Full variable domain (outside the CDR3, taken from reference TRBV19 and TRBJ2-2): DGGITQSPKYLFRKEGQNVTLSCEQNLNHDAMYWYRQDPGQGLRLIYYSQIVNDFQKGDIAEGYSVSREKKESFPLTVTSAQKNPTAFYLCASSIRGGAGELFFGEGSRLTVL.

The rearrangement uses TRBV5-8 and TRBJ2-2, with D possibly TRBD1 on 7 matching bases. The germline gives CDR1 SGHTS, CDR2 YDEGEE. The CDR3 spans 14 residues. V was trimmed by 4 bases and J by 6 bases, leaving 13 bases between them. The CDR3 nucleotides read TGTGCCAGCAGCCGGAGGGGGCGGGCCGGGGAGCTGTTTTTT. Encoded protein: CASSRRGRAGELFF.

In DNA form, the CDR3 reads TGCGCCAGCAGTGATATGGGACAGGGTACTAATCAGCCCCAGCATTTT. Its translation is CASSDMGQGTNQPQHF. The chain combines TRBV10-2 with TRBJ1-5; the match to TRBD1 covers 9 bases. There are 16 residues in the CDR3. Losses at the gene ends were 3 bases for V and 4 bases for J; bases not matched to a gene: 7. Germline CDR1 is WSHSY and CDR2 is SAAADI.

Concerning this clone: Other nucleotide sequences from this sample produce the same CDR3. The rearrangement joins TRBV28 to TRBJ1-2; TRBD1 is a possible D gene (6 bases). The CDR3 is 14 amino acids. V lost 4 bases and J 2 bases, leaving 11 bases between the germline ends. Germline V gene sequence: CDR1 MDHEN, CDR2 SYDVKM. In DNA, the CDR3 is TGTGCCAGCAGTTCCCCGACAGGAAACTATGGCTACACCTTC. It specifies CASSSPTGNYGYTF.

The chain couples TRBV30 to TRBJ1-2; 7 bases line up with TRBD1. The trim removed 4 bases at V and 4 bases at J, leaving 3 bases unmatched. The length of the CDR3 is 12 residues. Germline CDR1 GTSNPN, CDR2 SVGIG (reference sequence). The CDR3 loop reads CAWTGQTYGYTF. The DNA of the CDR3 is TGTGCCTGGACGGGACAGACCTATGGCTACACCTTC.

V gene TRBV30 combines with J gene TRBJ1-2; TRBD1 is a possible D gene (5 bases). CDR1 is GTSNPN, CDR2 SVGIG, per germline (reference sequence). V was pared by 0 bases and J by 8 bases, with 22 bases between. The CDR3 extends over 16 amino acids. CDR3 nucleotides: TGTGCCTGGAGTGTACGAAATCCCAGGGATGTGAGAGGCTACACCTTC. This gives the protein CAWSVRNPRDVRGYTF.

The chain carries TRBV4-1 and TRBJ1-6, with 7 bases fitting TRBD1. This CDR3 is 16 amino acids long. Germline-derived CDR1 and CDR2 are MGHRA and YSYEKL. Trimming removed 3 bases from V and 6 bases from J; junction bases left unmatched: 8. The CDR3 region has the DNA TGCGCCAGCAGCCATGGGACAGTCGGTTTTAATTCACCCCTCCACTTT. Translating gives CASSHGTVGFNSPLHF.

The chain employs TRBV30 and TRBJ2-7; possibly TRBD1 for D (5 bases). Germline-derived CDR1 and CDR2 are GTSNPN and SVGIG (reference sequence). The CDR3 covers 13 residues. The germline V and J ends were trimmed by 1 base and 0 bases, with 7 bases remaining between them. CDR3 loop: CAWSGDSSYEQYF. DNA for the CDR3: TGTGCCTGGAGTGGAGACAGCTCCTACGAGCAGTACTTC.

The chain combines TRBV6-5 with TRBJ1-4; no reliable D call. Germline lookup yields CDR1 MNHEY and CDR2 SVGAGI. V gave up 0 bases and J gave up 0 bases, with 8 bases separating them. The CDR3 has 16 residues. The CDR3 region has the DNA TGTGCCAGCAGTTACTCATGGCCAGCAACTAATGAAAAACTGTTTTTT. It yields the protein CASSYSWPATNEKLFF.

The genes are TRBV4-2 and TRBJ2-1; D is possibly TRBD1 (6 bases). CDR1 is LGHNA, CDR2 YNFKEQ, per germline. This CDR3 comprises 14 residues. V gave up 5 bases and J gave up 8 bases, with 16 bases separating them. CDR3 sequence (DNA): TGTGCCAGCAGCGACCTACAGGGTTCCCATGAGCAGTTCTTC. Amino acids: CASSDLQGSHEQFF.

This clone was seen once. The chain links TRBV18 to TRBJ2-2, with D uncertain. The V end lost 0 bases, the J end lost 4 bases, and 6 bases lay between the germline ends. There are 14 residues in the CDR3. Looked up from germline, CDR1 is KGHSH and CDR2 is LQKENI. CDR3 in DNA: TGTGCCAGCTCACCACCCCTCCGCACCGGGGAGCTGTTTTTT. It is translated as CASSPPLRTGELFF.

The chain recombines TRBV15 with TRBJ2-5, with 7 bases identical to TRBD1. The J call may be mistaken, given a closer DNA end match to TRBJ2-7. Germline V gene data show CDR1 as LNHNV and CDR2 as YYDKDF (reference sequence). There are 14 residues in the CDR3. CDR3 nucleotide sequence: TGTGCCACCAGCAGAGATAGACAGGGCTACGAGCAGTACTTC. It specifies CATSRDRQGYEQYF.

The chain recombines TRBV6-5 with TRBJ1-1; 7 bases are shared with TRBD1. The CDR3 runs to 15 residues. Trimming at V came to 5 bases and at J to 4 bases, leaving 10 bases not matched to a gene. Germline CDR1 MNHEY, CDR2 SVGAGI. The CDR3 DNA follows: TGTGCCAGCAGTCCGGGGGGGGCAGGGGGCACTGAAGCTTTCTTT. Its protein product is CASSPGGAGGTEAFF.

The gene calls are TRBV18 and TRBJ1-1; 8 bases fit TRBD1. This CDR3 contains 16 residues. The germline gives CDR1 KGHSH, CDR2 LQKENI. The V and J ends lost 3 bases and 1 base, in that order; junction bases with no gene match: 7. CDR3 in amino acids: CASSPTGEPENTEAFF. CDR3 bases: TGTGCCAGCTCACCGACAGGGGAGCCCGAGAACACTGAAGCTTTCTTT.

This clone was observed once. V and J are TRBV6-1 and TRBJ1-5; D possibly corresponds to TRBD1 (5 bases). This CDR3 is 13 amino acids long. The germline CDR1 and CDR2 sequences are MNHNS and SASEGT. V shed 4 bases and J shed 6 bases, with 10 bases lying between them. The CDR3 loop reads CASSAGWIQPQHF. The CDR3 DNA is TGTGCCAGCAGTGCAGGGTGGATTCAGCCCCAGCATTTT.

The chain uses TRBV21-1 and TRBJ1-4. TRBV21-1 is reported as a pseudogene. The CDR3 covers 17 residues. CDR3 DNA: TGTGCCAGCAGCAAAGTTCGTAAGGAGGGGCCTAATGAAAAACTGTTTTTT. Translating it yields CASSKVRKEGPNEKLFF.

The J gene is TRBJ2-7, the V gene TRBV18; D not certain. V lost 3 bases to trimming and J lost 3 bases, with 15 bases between them. The germline gives CDR1 KGHSH, CDR2 LQKENI. CDR3 length: 15 amino acids. CDR3 sequence reads: CASSPRQAINYEQYF. The DNA of the CDR3 is TGTGCCAGCTCACCTAGGCAAGCGATAAACTACGAGCAGTACTTC.

This chain links TRBV6-6 with TRBJ1-5; D uncertain. Trimming stripped 2 bases from V and 0 bases from J, with 5 bases between. Looked up from germline, CDR1 is MNHNY and CDR2 is SVGAGI (reference sequence). CDR3 length: 14 amino acids. Written as DNA, the CDR3 is TGTGCCAGCAGTTACACAGTTAGCAATCAGCCCCAGCATTTT. Translating it yields CASSYTVSNQPQHF.

The CDR3 protein is CASSGDRGGDYGYTF. CDR3 coding DNA: TGTGCCAGCAGTGGGGACAGGGGGGGCGACTATGGCTACACCTTC. The chain employs TRBV28 and TRBJ1-2, with 11 positions matching TRBD1. The CDR3 totals 15 residues. The V and J ends lost 5 bases and 3 bases, in that order; junction bases with no gene match: 5. CDR1 and CDR2 from the germline V gene are MDHEN and SYDVKM.

The chain employs TRBV9 and TRBJ2-1; D call uncertain. This CDR3 is 12 amino acids long. Germline values: CDR1 SGDLS, CDR2 YYNGEE. V lost 10 bases and J 3 bases, leaving 11 bases between the germline ends. The CDR3 sequence: CAPEYGYNEQFF. DNA for the CDR3: TGTGCCCCTGAATACGGCTACAATGAGCAGTTCTTC.

The V call is TRBV9, the J call TRBJ2-2; D is undetermined. The V gene's germline CDR1 is SGDLS and CDR2 YYNGEE. The V gene lost 0 bases and the J gene lost 2 bases, with 5 bases spanning the gap. This CDR3 spans 14 amino acids. The CDR3 bases are TGTGCCAGCAGCGTAGACAGCAACACCGGGGAGCTGTTTTTT. Protein sequence: CASSVDSNTGELFF.

V and J are TRBV18 and TRBJ1-2; 8 bases fit TRBD1. CDR1 and CDR2 (germline): KGHSH, LQKENI. The J segment lost 7 bases and the V segment lost 2 bases, leaving 6 bases of the junction unmatched. The CDR3 is 14 amino acids. As DNA, the CDR3 is TGTGCCAGCTCACCAGCAGGGGGCCAAGGTGGCTACACCTTC. Translating gives CASSPAGGQGGYTF. Drawing the rest from reference TRBV18 and TRBJ1-2, the complete variable domain is NAGVMQNPRHLVRRRGQEARLRCSPMKGHSHVYWYRQLPEEGLKFMVYLQKENIIDESGMPKERFSAEFPKEGPSILRIQQVVRGDSAAYFCASSPAGGQGGYTFGSGTRLTVV.

This chain joins TRBV12-5 and TRBJ1-5; possible D gene TRBD1, 6 bases. The germline CDR1 and CDR2 sequences are LGHNT and FRNRAP. The CDR3 extends over 18 amino acids. With 6 bases removed from V and 4 bases from J, the gap between germline ends came to 25 bases. The DNA of the CDR3 is TGTGCTAGTGGCCGTGACAGGCGGGCATACCACCCGAATCAGCCCCAGCATTTT. Translation gives CASGRDRRAYHPNQPQHF.

The chain couples TRBV11-2 to TRBJ2-1, with D perhaps TRBD2 (6 bases). CDR1 and CDR2 (germline): SGHAT, FQNNGV. V was clipped by 6 bases and J by 0 bases, with 6 bases between them. This CDR3 comprises 13 residues. The DNA for the CDR3 is TGTGCCAGCAGGGGAGGCTCCTACAATGAGCAGTTCTTC. Amino acid sequence: CASRGGSYNEQFF.